This T cell receptor beta chain was obtained from a study of cytomegalovirus exposure and HLA in healthy donors. PCR primers comprised 60 Vbeta and 13 Jbeta primers. Data came from immunoSEQ multiplex PCR; TCRdb stores just in-frame clones and leaves some out. The table includes 200,000 or so clones, around 75% detected once. Only a few counts were recorded for this clone. Sequenced material: PBMCs. The sequence derives from a woman under 40 in good health and CMV-seropositive.

CDR3 amino acids: CASRGATEAFF. In nucleotides, the CDR3 is TGCGCCAGCAGGGGGGCCACTGAAGCTTTCTTT. The gene calls are TRBV10-1 and TRBJ1-1; tentative D call: TRBD1 (6 bases). V was shortened by 6 bases and J by 4 bases, with 6 bases between the two germline ends. Germline CDR1 WNHNN, CDR2 SYGVQD (reference sequence). The CDR3 sequence is 11 residues long.